The table lists the clone carrying this TCR beta chain with many counts. These data originate in a study of molecular identifiers for immune sequencing clone quantification. TCRdb fed the PCR reads into MiXCR, producing one record per CDR3 protein. The table shows 300,000 to 400,000 distinct CDR3 sequences, with around a fifth occurring only once. The germline gives CDR1 SGHNT, CDR2 YYREEE (reference sequence). The CDR3 is 12 residues long. V lost 0 bases and J 4 bases, leaving 3 bases between the germline ends. V is TRBV5-4 and J is TRBJ2-3; D unclear. Sequences were obtained from naive CD8+ T cells from blood, with Jurkat cell RNA spiked in. Subset here: FACS-sorted CD8+CD4-CCR7+CD45RA+ naive T cells. The TCR was taken from a human donor in good health. Some libraries in this study had Jurkat cell RNA spiked in. The CDR3 sequence: CASSLESDTQYF. CDR3 nucleotide sequence: TGTGCCAGCAGCTTGGAGTCAGATACGCAGTATTTT.